The 10 T cell receptor beta chains given below trace back to one sample, sequenced in a study of cytomegalovirus exposure and HLA in healthy donors. 60 Vbeta and 13 Jbeta primers were used in PCR. Assay: immunoSEQ multiplex PCR; the TCRdb copy retains only in-frame clones and omits some. The data hold about 140,000 clones, with 80% observed a single time. Sequencing was done on a sample of PBMCs. The receptor source for this set is a man aged 35 to 55 in good health and CMV-seropositive.

This rearrangement joins TRBV5-1 to TRBJ1-4, with D maybe TRBD1 (5 bases). V shed 4 bases and J shed 8 bases, with 18 bases lying between them. The germline V gene has CDR1 SGHRS and CDR2 YFSETQ. CDR3 size: 15 residues. Here the CDR3 DNA reads TGCGCCAGCAGCCCGGGGGACCCCCGGGGGGAAAAACTGTTTTTT. This gives the protein CASSPGDPRGEKLFF.

J is TRBJ1-1 and V is TRBV4-1; possibly TRBD1 for D (6 bases). Germline-derived CDR1 and CDR2 are MGHRA and YSYEKL. Trimming left V 3 bases short and J 0 bases short, with 14 bases between. The CDR3 has 16 amino acids. The CDR3 DNA sequence: TGCGCCAGCAGCCACCCGGGGCAGGGGATGAACACTGAAGCTTTCTTT. Translating gives CASSHPGQGMNTEAFF.

Turning to this clone: The sample carries other DNA sequences with the same CDR3. CDR3 nucleotide sequence: TGTGCCAGCAGCTTAGGTCTAGCGGACTACAATGAGCAGTTCTTC. Protein product: CASSLGLADYNEQFF. This chain joins TRBV13 and TRBJ2-1; 7 bases match TRBD2. CDR3 length equals 15 residues. Germline-derived CDR1 and CDR2 are PRHDT and FYEKMQ (reference sequence). The V segment lost 0 bases and the J segment 3 bases; nucleotides outside the gene matches: 2.

The chain employs TRBV2 and TRBJ1-2; 9 bases match TRBD1. The germline gives CDR1 SNHLY, CDR2 FYNNEI. The CDR3 spans 16 residues. V shed 3 bases, J shed 2 bases, and the junction held 7 bases outside the gene matches. DNA for the CDR3: TGTGCCAGCAGTGATAAGACAGGGGGATCAAACTATGGCTACACCTTC. Its protein product is CASSDKTGGSNYGYTF.

The rearrangement uses TRBV6-5 and TRBJ1-5; D gene unclear. V was trimmed by 2 bases and J by 3 bases, leaving 8 bases between them. The CDR3 contains 14 residues. Per germline, CDR1 MNHEY and CDR2 SVGAGI. CDR3 loop: CASSYRDSNQPQHF. The CDR3 DNA is TGTGCCAGCAGTTACCGCGATTCCAATCAGCCCCAGCATTTT.

The V and J genes are TRBV5-1 and TRBJ2-1, with a tentative D call TRBD2 (6 bases). The V and J ends lost 5 bases and 5 bases respectively, with 14 bases between them. The CDR3 spans 14 residues. From germline, CDR1 is SGHRS and CDR2 YFSETQ. The CDR3 loop is CASRGGLRDNEQFF. The DNA for the CDR3 is TGCGCCAGCAGAGGAGGGTTAAGGGACAATGAGCAGTTCTTC.

This rearrangement joins TRBV19 to TRBJ1-1; 11 nucleotides agree with TRBD1. The CDR3 totals 16 residues. Germline lookup yields CDR1 LNHDA and CDR2 SQIVND (reference sequence). Germline trimming cut 5 bases from V and 5 bases from J; bases unmatched to any gene: 10. CDR3: CASSPTDRGLWTEAFF. For the CDR3, the DNA is TGTGCCAGTAGTCCTACGGACAGGGGGCTGTGGACTGAAGCTTTCTTT.

This chain joins TRBV6-1 and TRBJ1-1; 7 nucleotides match TRBD1. Germline assignment: CDR1 MNHNS and CDR2 SASEGT. Losses at the gene ends were 7 bases for V and 0 bases for J; bases not matched to a gene: 8. There are 15 residues in the CDR3. CDR3 sequence: CASTRTGQVNTEAFF. The CDR3 bases are TGTGCCAGCACTCGAACCGGACAGGTGAACACTGAAGCTTTCTTT.

V is TRBV6-1 and J is TRBJ1-2, with D hard to call. V lost 2 bases and J 5 bases, leaving 15 bases between the germline ends. The CDR3 is 15 residues long. Germline loops: CDR1 MNHNS, CDR2 SASEGT. The CDR3 spells CASSETSKRLYGYTF. The CDR3, as DNA: TGTGCCAGCAGTGAAACCAGCAAAAGACTATATGGCTACACCTTC.

This clone was observed a single time. As DNA, the CDR3 is TGTGCCACCAAGGGGCTGTGGGGTGCTAGCGGGAGGGCCTACAATGAGCAGTTCTTC. As protein: CATKGLWGASGRAYNEQFF. V and J are TRBV19 and TRBJ2-1; 12 positions match TRBD2. V gave up 10 bases and J gave up 2 bases; unmatched junction bases: 18. The CDR3 is 19 amino acids. Germline V gene sequence: CDR1 LNHDA, CDR2 SQIVND (reference sequence). Based on the CDR3 plus reference TRBV19 and TRBJ2-1, the full variable domain is DGGITQSPKYLFRKEGQNVTLSCEQNLNHDAMYWYRQDPGQGLRLIYYSQIVNDFQKGDIAEGYSVSREKKESFPLTVTSAQKNPTAFYLCATKGLWGASGRAYNEQFFGPGTRLTVL.